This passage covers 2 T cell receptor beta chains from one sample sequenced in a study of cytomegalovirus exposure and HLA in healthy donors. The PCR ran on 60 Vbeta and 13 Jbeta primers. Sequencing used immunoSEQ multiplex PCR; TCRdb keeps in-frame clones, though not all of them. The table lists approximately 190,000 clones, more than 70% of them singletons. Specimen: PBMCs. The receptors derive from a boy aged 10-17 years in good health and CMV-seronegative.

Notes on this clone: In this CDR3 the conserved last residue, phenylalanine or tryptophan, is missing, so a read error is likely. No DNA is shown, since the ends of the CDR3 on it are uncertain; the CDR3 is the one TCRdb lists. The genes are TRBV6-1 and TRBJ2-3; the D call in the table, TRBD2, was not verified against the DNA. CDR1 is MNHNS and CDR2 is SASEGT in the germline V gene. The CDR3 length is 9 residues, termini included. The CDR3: CATSGTSAV.

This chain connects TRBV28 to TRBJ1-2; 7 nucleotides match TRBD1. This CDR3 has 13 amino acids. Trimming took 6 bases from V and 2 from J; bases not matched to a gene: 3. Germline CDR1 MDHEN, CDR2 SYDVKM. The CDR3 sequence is CASSQQGNYGYTF. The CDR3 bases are TGTGCCAGCAGCCAACAGGGGAACTATGGCTACACCTTC.